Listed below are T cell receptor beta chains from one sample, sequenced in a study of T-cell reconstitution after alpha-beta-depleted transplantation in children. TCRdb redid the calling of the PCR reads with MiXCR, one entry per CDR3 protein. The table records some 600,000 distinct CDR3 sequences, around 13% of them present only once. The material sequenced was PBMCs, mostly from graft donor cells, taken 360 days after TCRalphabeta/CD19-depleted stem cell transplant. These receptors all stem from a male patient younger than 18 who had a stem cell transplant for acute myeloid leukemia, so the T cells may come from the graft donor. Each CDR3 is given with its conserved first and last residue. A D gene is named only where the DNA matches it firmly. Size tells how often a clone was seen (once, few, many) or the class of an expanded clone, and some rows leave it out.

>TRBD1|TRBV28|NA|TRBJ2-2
CAIPGQGMNTGELFF
TGTGCCATCCCCGGACAGGGGATGAACACCGGGGAGCTGTTTTTT
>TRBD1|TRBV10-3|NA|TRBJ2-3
CAISEIIQGLLAPSADTQYF
TGTGCCATCAGTGAGATTATACAGGGGTTGCTCGCCCCCTCGGCAGATACGCAGTATTTT
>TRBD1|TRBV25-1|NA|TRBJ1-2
CASSAGTGGGYGYTF
TGTGCCAGCAGTGCTGGGACAGGGGGAGGGTATGGCTACACCTTC
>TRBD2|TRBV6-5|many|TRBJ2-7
CASSYLGLAGGAYEQYF
TGTGCCAGCAGTTACTTGGGACTAGCTGGAGGGGCCTACGAGCAGTACTTC
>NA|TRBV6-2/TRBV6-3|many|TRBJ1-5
CASSPRGSQPQHF
TGTGCCAGCAGCCCCCGGGGAAGTCAGCCCCAGCATTTT
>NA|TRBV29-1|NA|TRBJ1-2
CSVESLNYGYTF
TGCAGCGTTGAATCACTTAACTATGGCTACACCTTC
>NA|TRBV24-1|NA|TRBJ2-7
CATSDLPFYEQYF
TGTGCCACCAGTGATTTGCCCTTCTACGAGCAGTACTTC
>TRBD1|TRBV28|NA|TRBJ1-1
CASSTGDKAFF
TGTGCCAGCAGTACAGGGGATAAAGCTTTCTTT
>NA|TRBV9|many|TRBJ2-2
CASSGASRVGELFF
TGTGCCAGCAGCGGGGCTAGCAGGGTGGGGGAGCTGTTTTTT
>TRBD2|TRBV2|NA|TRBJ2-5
CASRGLVGETQYF
TGTGCCAGCAGAGGACTAGTAGGAGAGACCCAGTACTTC
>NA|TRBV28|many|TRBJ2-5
CASSTQGLQETQYF
TGTGCCAGCAGTACACAGGGCCTGCAAGAGACCCAGTACTTC
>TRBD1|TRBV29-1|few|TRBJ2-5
CSVSGTGGQETQYF
TGCAGCGTTTCCGGGACAGGGGGCCAAGAGACCCAGTACTTC
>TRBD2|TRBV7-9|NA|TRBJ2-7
CASGLAGDHEQYF
TGTGCCAGCGGGCTAGCGGGAGACCACGAGCAGTACTTC
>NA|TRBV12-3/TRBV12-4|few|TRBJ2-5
CASSSATRRAGETQYF
TGTGCCAGCAGTTCAGCTACCCGGAGGGCCGGGGAGACCCAGTACTTC
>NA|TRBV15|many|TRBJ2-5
CATSRDSLASEETQYF
TGTGCCACCAGCAGAGATAGTTTGGCTAGTGAAGAGACCCAGTACTTC
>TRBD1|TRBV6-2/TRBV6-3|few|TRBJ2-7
CASSWTGEVYEQYF
TGTGCCAGCAGTTGGACAGGGGAAGTCTACGAGCAGTACTTC
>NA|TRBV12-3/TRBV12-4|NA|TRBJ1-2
CASSLQIYGYTF
TGTGCCAGCAGTTTGCAGATCTATGGCTACACCTTC
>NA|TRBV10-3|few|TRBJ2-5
CAIKGLPQETQYF
TGTGCCATCAAAGGACTACCCCAAGAGACCCAGTACTTC
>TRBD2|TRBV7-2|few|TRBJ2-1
CASSENSGRATDEQFF
TGTGCCAGCAGCGAAAATAGCGGGAGGGCCACCGATGAGCAGTTCTTC
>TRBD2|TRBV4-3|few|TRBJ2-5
CASSQDQVAGAHTAQYF
TGCGCCAGCAGCCAAGATCAGGTAGCGGGAGCCCATACGGCCCAGTACTTC
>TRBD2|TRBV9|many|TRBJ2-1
CASSSDTSSGLSYNEQFF
TGTGCCAGCAGCTCCGACACTTCTAGCGGCCTCTCCTACAATGAGCAGTTCTTC
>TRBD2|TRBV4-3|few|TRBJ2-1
CASSHPIGLAGVSEQFF
TGCGCCAGCAGCCACCCAATAGGACTAGCGGGAGTCAGCGAGCAGTTCTTC
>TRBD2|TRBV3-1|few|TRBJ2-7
CASSQVGTSGSSYEQYF
TGTGCCAGCAGCCAAGTGGGAACTAGCGGGAGCTCCTACGAGCAGTACTTC
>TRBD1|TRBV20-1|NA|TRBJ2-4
CSALWTGGNIQYF
TGCAGTGCCCTCTGGACAGGTGGAAACATTCAGTACTTC
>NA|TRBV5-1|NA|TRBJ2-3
CASSLDPAADTQYF
TGCGCCAGCAGCTTGGACCCAGCCGCAGATACGCAGTATTTT
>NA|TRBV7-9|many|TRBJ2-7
CASSLLMSERHSYEQYF
TGTGCCAGCAGCTTATTGATGAGTGAGCGGCACTCCTACGAGCAGTACTTC
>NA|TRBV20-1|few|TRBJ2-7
CSARADRGPRPYEQYF
TGCAGTGCTAGAGCCGACCGGGGCCCGAGACCCTACGAGCAGTACTTC
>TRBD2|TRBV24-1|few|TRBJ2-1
CATSDRTSGKNEQFF
TGTGCCACCAGTGATCGGACTAGCGGGAAGAATGAGCAGTTCTTC
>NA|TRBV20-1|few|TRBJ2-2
CSAREIRVSTGELFF
TGCAGTGCTAGAGAGATCAGGGTGTCCACCGGGGAGCTGTTTTTT
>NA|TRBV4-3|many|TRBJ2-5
CASSQDVAWQETQYF
TGCGCCAGCAGCCAAGATGTTGCCTGGCAAGAGACCCAGTACTTC
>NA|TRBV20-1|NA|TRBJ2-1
CCARVRGATNYNEQFF
TGCTGTGCTAGAGTTAGGGGGGCTACGAACTACAATGAGCAGTTCTTC
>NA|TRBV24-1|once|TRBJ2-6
CATSDRRSGANVLTF
TGTGCCACCAGTGATAGGAGGTCTGGGGCCAACGTCCTGACTTTC